This T cell receptor (beta chain) was sequenced during a study of cytomegalovirus exposure and HLA in healthy donors. Study results and caveats: One later analysis reportedly identified an Asian-associated ancestry cluster that showed fewer N-insertions than the roughly 620-donor mean. Trimming of TCR beta V- and J-genes showed a link, identified in a later analysis, to a missense DCLRE1C variant. Many donors shared some public TCRs, even though most TCR sequences were rare.

PCR primers comprised 60 Vbeta and 13 Jbeta primers. TCRdb's copy holds only in-frame clones and misses some; the assay was immunoSEQ multiplex PCR. The sample includes 200,000 to 300,000 clones, about 81% of them seen just once. With regard to this clone: The antigen remains unidentified.

The J segment lost 2 bases and the V segment lost 6 bases, leaving 6 bases of the junction unmatched. There are 14 residues in the CDR3. The germline V gene has CDR1 SGHRS and CDR2 YFSETQ. The sequence was obtained from a woman in her fifties or sixties in good health and CMV-seropositive. The chain has TRBV5-1 and TRBJ2-3; TRBD1 matches at 7 bases. Sequencing was done on a sample of PBMCs. The CDR3 region has the DNA TGCGCCAGCAAGACAGGGACGGACACAGATACGCAGTATTTT. Amino acid sequence: CASKTGTDTDTQYF.